These 14 T cell receptor beta chains originate from one sample sequenced in a study of cytomegalovirus exposure and HLA in healthy donors. TCRdb keeps only in-frame clones here, not all; method: immunoSEQ multiplex PCR. The sample contains under 400,000 clones, 86% of which appear only once. The sequencing input was PBMCs. The receptors shown here come from a woman younger than 30 in good health and CMV-seronegative.

The count of this clone is one. The gene calls are TRBV7-9 and TRBJ1-1, with D perhaps TRBD1 (5 bases). The germline V and J ends were trimmed by 5 bases and 11 bases, with 18 bases remaining between them. The CDR3 is 13 amino acids. Germline V lookup: CDR1 SEHNR, CDR2 FQNEAQ (reference sequence). The CDR3 bases are TGTGCCAGCAGCCCGTCACGGGGGTACTGGGCTTTCTTT. Translating it yields CASSPSRGYWAFF.

The rearrangement uses TRBV15 and TRBJ1-4; weak D call: TRBD1 (5 bases). The V end was cut by 4 bases, the J end by 13 bases, with 22 bases between. CDR1 and CDR2 (germline): LNHNV, YYDKDF (reference sequence). CDR3 length: 15 amino acids. CDR3 sequence: CATSKSRQILPSLFF. The CDR3 bases are TGTGCCACCAGCAAATCTCGACAGATTTTACCGTCACTGTTTTTT.

In this sample, this clone turned up once. The chain joins TRBV5-1 to TRBJ2-2; 11 nucleotides agree with TRBD1. The CDR3 has 15 residues. V was pared by 3 bases and J by 6 bases, with 4 bases of the junction left unmatched. Germline-derived CDR1 and CDR2 are SGHRS and YFSETQ. The CDR3 sequence is CASSYRTGGPGELFF. The CDR3 DNA is TGCGCCAGCAGCTACCGGACAGGGGGCCCCGGGGAGCTGTTTTTT.

The chain joins TRBV15 to TRBJ1-2; TRBD1 aligns across 7 bases. V was clipped by 1 base and J by 3 bases; unmatched bases: 8. This CDR3 spans 16 amino acids. CDR1 LNHNV and CDR2 YYDKDF come from the germline V gene (reference sequence). CDR3 DNA sequence: TGTGCCACCAGCAGAGGGGGTGGCAGGGGGGACTATGGCTACACCTTC. Its protein is CATSRGGGRGDYGYTF.

In DNA form, the CDR3 reads TGTGCCAGTAGTTACGGGGACAGGGGGCGTGAAGCTTTCTTT. This encodes CASSYGDRGREAFF. The chain recombines TRBV19 with TRBJ1-1; TRBD1 matches 12 bases. This CDR3 is 14 amino acids long. From germline, CDR1 is LNHDA and CDR2 SQIVND (reference sequence). The ends lost 5 bases at V and 7 bases at J; junction bases unmatched: 5. The whole variable domain, remainder taken from reference TRBV19 and TRBJ1-1, is DGGITQSPKYLFRKEGQNVTLSCEQNLNHDAMYWYRQDPGQGLRLIYYSQIVNDFQKGDIAEGYSVSREKKESFPLTVTSAQKNPTAFYLCASSYGDRGREAFFGQGTRLTVV.

The V call is TRBV7-6, the J call TRBJ2-1; 9 bases are a match to TRBD2. V gave up 0 bases and J gave up 5 bases; unmatched junction bases: 5. Germline V gene sequence: CDR1 SGHVS, CDR2 FNYEAQ. The CDR3 totals 16 residues. The CDR3 bases are TGTGCCAGCAGCTTAGCGAGGCCTAGCGGGGACAATGAGCAGTTCTTC. It yields the protein CASSLARPSGDNEQFF.

V usage is TRBV5-4 and J usage is TRBJ2-4; D possibly corresponds to TRBD1 (6 bases). The CDR3 covers 14 residues. The germline V gene encodes CDR1 SGHNT and CDR2 YYREEE (reference sequence). V dropped 5 bases and J dropped 3 bases, with 12 bases sitting between them. The CDR3 DNA is TGTGCCAGCAGTTTAGGACAGAGCAAAAACATTCAGTACTTC. It specifies CASSLGQSKNIQYF.

This rearrangement joins TRBV6-5 to TRBJ1-5; D uncertain. The CDR3 has 13 amino acids. V lost 0 bases, J lost 4 bases, and 4 bases lay in between. Germline-derived CDR1 and CDR2 are MNHEY and SVGAGI. The CDR3 loop reads CASSYSLNQPQHF. CDR3 DNA sequence: TGTGCCAGCAGTTACTCCCTAAATCAGCCCCAGCATTTT.

The chain couples TRBV7-8 to TRBJ1-5; weak D call: TRBD1 (5 bases). With 5 bases removed from V and 3 bases from J, the gap between germline ends came to 11 bases. CDR3 length: 14 amino acids. Germline CDR1 is SGHVS and CDR2 is FQNEAQ. The CDR3 here is CASSPDGHNQPQHF. The CDR3 coding sequence is TGTGCCAGCAGCCCGGACGGACACAATCAGCCCCAGCATTTT.

The rearrangement uses TRBV28 and TRBJ1-1; D unclear. Germline CDR1 reads MDHEN; CDR2 reads SYDVKM. This CDR3 is built from 13 residues. V shed 3 bases and J shed 0 bases, with 5 bases lying between them. The CDR3 DNA follows: TGTGCCAGCAGTTTCGGTTTGAACACTGAAGCTTTCTTT. It is translated as CASSFGLNTEAFF.

The chain combines TRBV6-1 with TRBJ1-1, with TRBD1 identical over 9 bases. This CDR3 comprises 17 residues. V lost 3 bases, J lost 3 bases, and 11 bases stayed unmatched. In germline, CDR1 is MNHNS, CDR2 SASEGT. Here the CDR3 reads CASSDPGQGFWDTEAFF. CDR3 in DNA: TGTGCCAGCAGTGACCCGGGACAGGGTTTTTGGGACACTGAAGCTTTCTTT.

The genes are TRBV4-1 and TRBJ1-1; D ambiguous. The V gene's germline CDR1 is MGHRA and CDR2 YSYEKL. Trimming shortened V by 2 bases and J by 5 bases, and 6 bases separated the two germline ends. The CDR3 is 12 amino acids. The DNA for the CDR3 is TGCGCCAGCAGCCAACTCGGGACTGAAGCTTTCTTT. It encodes CASSQLGTEAFF.

This CDR3 reads CASTGQGTFGETQYF. In DNA, the CDR3 is TGTGCCAGCACCGGACAGGGGACCTTCGGGGAGACCCAGTACTTC. This chain connects TRBV28 to TRBJ2-5, with 9 bases fitting TRBD1. CDR3 length: 15 amino acids. Looked up from germline, CDR1 is MDHEN and CDR2 is SYDVKM. The V and J ends lost 7 bases and 5 bases, in that order; junction bases with no gene match: 11.

On this clone itself: The same CDR3 arises from other DNA sequences in this sample as well. The genes are TRBV27 and TRBJ2-1; TRBD2 agrees at 11 bases. The CDR3 contains 15 residues. Germline values: CDR1 MNHEY, CDR2 SMNVEV (reference sequence). V was pared by 5 bases and J by 4 bases, with 4 bases of the junction left unmatched. The CDR3, as DNA: TGTGCCAGCAGTCCGCTAGCGGGGGGTTACAATGAGCAGTTCTTC. This sequence encodes CASSPLAGGYNEQFF.